Presented here are 10 T cell receptor beta chains from one specimen sequenced in a study of radiotherapy plus CTLA-4 blockade in lung cancer. The repertoire was sequenced with immunoSEQ multiplex PCR; TCRdb's copy has only in-frame clones and lacks some. Of some 110,000 clones listed, more than 80% are singletons. Source: peripheral blood, taken from a patient treated with radiotherapy plus ipilimumab. The receptors derive from a human donor with non-small cell lung cancer that progressed on radiotherapy plus ipilimumab.

The rearrangement joins TRBV11-2 to TRBJ2-7; 10 nucleotides agree with TRBD2. The CDR3 sequence is 15 residues long. Losses at the gene ends were 1 base for V and 3 bases for J; bases not matched to a gene: 3. Germline CDR1 is SGHAT and CDR2 is FQNNGV. This CDR3 is CASSLGPSGSYEQYF. For the CDR3, the DNA is TGTGCCAGCAGCTTAGGTCCTAGCGGGAGCTACGAGCAGTACTTC.

Only one count was recorded for this clone. V usage is TRBV18 and J usage is TRBJ2-1; 10 nucleotides agree with TRBD2. V lost 3 bases and J lost 7; bases outside the gene matches: 6. The CDR3 loop spans 15 amino acids. Germline CDR1 reads KGHSH; CDR2 reads LQKENI. Here the CDR3 reads CASSPPSGSLNEQFF. The CDR3 nucleotides read TGTGCCAGCTCACCGCCTAGCGGGAGCCTTAATGAGCAGTTCTTC.

This clone was seen just once. The chain uses TRBV7-9 and TRBJ1-1; D unresolved. The CDR3 is 12 residues long. The germline V gene encodes CDR1 SEHNR and CDR2 FQNEAQ (reference sequence). V lost 5 bases and J lost 5, with 9 bases in between. CDR3 in amino acids: CASSRFGTEAFF. DNA of the CDR3: TGTGCCAGCAGCCGCTTCGGAACTGAAGCTTTCTTT.

The V and J genes are TRBV25-1 and TRBJ1-4, with 9 bases fitting TRBD1. Germline V gene lookup returns CDR1 MGHDK and CDR2 SYGVNS. V shed 8 bases, J shed 6 bases, and the junction held 7 bases outside the gene matches. There are 14 residues in the CDR3. CDR3 nucleotides: TGTGCCAGCGGGTCTCGGGACAGGGATGAAAAACTGTTTTTT. Its protein is CASGSRDRDEKLFF.

The rearrangement uses TRBV19 and TRBJ1-2; TRBD1 might be the D (5 bases). The CDR3 covers 14 residues. V lost 10 bases to trimming and J lost 7 bases, with 22 bases between them. The germline CDR1 and CDR2 sequences are LNHDA and SQIVND (reference sequence). The CDR3 nucleotides read TGTGCCACTCAAATCGGGACCGGGCTTTTTGGCTACACCTTC. Protein product: CATQIGTGLFGYTF.

In regard to this clone: Other DNA sequences of this sample code for an identical CDR3. The J gene is TRBJ2-6, the V gene TRBV5-4; perhaps TRBD2 as D (7 bases). Germline CDR1 SGHNT, CDR2 YYREEE (reference sequence). The V gene lost 0 bases and the J gene lost 3 bases, with 22 bases spanning the gap. The CDR3 has 20 amino acids. The CDR3 sequence: CASSLGGRGPPSGGANVLTF. The CDR3 DNA follows: TGTGCCAGCAGCTTGGGGGGGCGGGGGCCCCCTTCGGGTGGGGCCAACGTCCTGACTTTC.

V and J are TRBV5-1 and TRBJ2-7, with D unclear. Trimming stripped 4 bases from V and 4 bases from J, with 9 bases between. Germline-derived CDR1 and CDR2 are SGHRS and YFSETQ. This CDR3 has 12 amino acids. The CDR3 sequence is CASSQSRYEQYF. Written as DNA, the CDR3 is TGCGCCAGCAGCCAATCAAGGTACGAGCAGTACTTC.

CDR3 residues: CASSPRDLTGNEQFF. The DNA of the CDR3 is TGTGCCAGCTCACCCCGGGACCTCACGGGCAATGAGCAGTTCTTC. The gene calls are TRBV18 and TRBJ2-1; D may match TRBD1 or TRBD2 (5 bases each). The length of the CDR3 is 15 residues. CDR1 is KGHSH, CDR2 LQKENI, per germline. The V and J ends lost 3 bases and 6 bases respectively, with 15 bases between them.

CDR3 sequence reads: CASSLKGLRYGYTF. The CDR3 nucleotides are TGTGCCAGCAGCTTGAAGGGGTTGCGCTATGGCTACACCTTC. The chain employs TRBV5-4 and TRBJ1-2, with D perhaps matching TRBD1 (5 bases). Germline CDR1 reads SGHNT; CDR2 reads YYREEE (reference sequence). With 1 base removed from V and 4 bases from J, the gap between germline ends came to 11 bases. CDR3 length: 14 amino acids.

V is TRBV6-1 and J is TRBJ1-1, with 7 bases matching TRBD1. Germline CDR1 MNHNS, CDR2 SASEGT. Unmatched junction bases numbered 4, after V lost 3 bases and J lost 6 bases. The CDR3 has 13 amino acids. The CDR3 loop reads CASSDGQGAEAFF. Written as DNA, the CDR3 is TGTGCCAGCAGTGACGGGCAGGGGGCTGAAGCTTTCTTT.